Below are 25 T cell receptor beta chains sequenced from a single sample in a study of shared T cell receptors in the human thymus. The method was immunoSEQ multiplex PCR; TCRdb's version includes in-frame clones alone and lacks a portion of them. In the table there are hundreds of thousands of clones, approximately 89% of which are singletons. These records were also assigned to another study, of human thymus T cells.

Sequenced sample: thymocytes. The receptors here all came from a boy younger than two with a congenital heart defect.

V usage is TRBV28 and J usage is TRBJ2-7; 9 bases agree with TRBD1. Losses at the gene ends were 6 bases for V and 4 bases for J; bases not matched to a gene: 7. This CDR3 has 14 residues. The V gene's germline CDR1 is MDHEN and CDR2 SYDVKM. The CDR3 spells CASRLPGQGYEQYF. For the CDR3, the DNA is TGTGCCAGCAGACTTCCGGGACAGGGTTACGAGCAGTACTTC.

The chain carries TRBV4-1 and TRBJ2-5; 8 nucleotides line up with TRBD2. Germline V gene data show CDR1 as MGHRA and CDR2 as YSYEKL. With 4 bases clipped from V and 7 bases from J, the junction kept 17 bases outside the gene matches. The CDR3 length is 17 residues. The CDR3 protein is CASSLQVSLAGGATQYF. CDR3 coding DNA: TGCGCCAGCAGCCTCCAAGTATCCCTAGCGGGTGGGGCGACCCAGTACTTC.

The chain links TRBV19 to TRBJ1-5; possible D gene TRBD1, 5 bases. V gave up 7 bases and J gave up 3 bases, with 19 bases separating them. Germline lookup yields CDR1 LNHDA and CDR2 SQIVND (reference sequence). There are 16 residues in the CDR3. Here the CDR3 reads CASISREAGHNQPQHF. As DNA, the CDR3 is TGTGCCAGTATTTCCAGGGAAGCTGGACACAATCAGCCCCAGCATTTT.

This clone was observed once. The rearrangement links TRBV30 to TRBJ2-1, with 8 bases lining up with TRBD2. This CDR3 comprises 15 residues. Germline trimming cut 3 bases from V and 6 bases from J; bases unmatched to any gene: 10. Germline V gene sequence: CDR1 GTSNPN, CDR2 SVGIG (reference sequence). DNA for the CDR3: TGTGCCTGGAGGACCGGGACTAGGACGATCAATGAGCAGTTCTTC. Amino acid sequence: CAWRTGTRTINEQFF.

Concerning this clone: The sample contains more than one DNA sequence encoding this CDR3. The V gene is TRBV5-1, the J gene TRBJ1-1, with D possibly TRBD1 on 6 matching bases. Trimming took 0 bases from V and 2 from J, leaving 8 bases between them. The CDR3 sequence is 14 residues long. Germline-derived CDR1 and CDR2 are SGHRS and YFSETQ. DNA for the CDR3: TGCGCCAGCAGCTTGGAACAGGGTAACACTGAAGCTTTCTTT. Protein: CASSLEQGNTEAFF.

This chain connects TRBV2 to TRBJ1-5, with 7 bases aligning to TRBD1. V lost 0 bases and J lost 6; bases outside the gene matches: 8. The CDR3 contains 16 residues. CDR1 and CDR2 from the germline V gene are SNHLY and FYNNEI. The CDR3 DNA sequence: TGTGCCAGCAGTGAAGCGGAAGACAGGGTGAGTCAGCCCCAGCATTTT. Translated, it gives CASSEAEDRVSQPQHF.

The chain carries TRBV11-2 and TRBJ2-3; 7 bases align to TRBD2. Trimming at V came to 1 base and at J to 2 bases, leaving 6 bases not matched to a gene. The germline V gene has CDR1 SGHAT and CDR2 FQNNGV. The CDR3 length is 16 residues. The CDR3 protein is CASSLAGGGYTDTQYF. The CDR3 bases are TGTGCCAGCAGCTTAGCTGGGGGGGGATACACAGATACGCAGTATTTT.

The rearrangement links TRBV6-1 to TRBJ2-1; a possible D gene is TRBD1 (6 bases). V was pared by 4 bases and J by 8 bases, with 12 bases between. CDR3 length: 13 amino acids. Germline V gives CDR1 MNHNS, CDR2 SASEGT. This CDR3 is CASSGSGAYEQFF. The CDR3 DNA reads TGTGCCAGCAGTGGGTCAGGGGCATATGAGCAGTTCTTC.

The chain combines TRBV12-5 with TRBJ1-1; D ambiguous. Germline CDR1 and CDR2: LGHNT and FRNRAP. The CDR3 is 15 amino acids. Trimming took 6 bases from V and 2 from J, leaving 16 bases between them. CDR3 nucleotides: TGTGCTAGTGGGCGTCGGGGATCCGGAAACACTGAAGCTTTCTTT. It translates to CASGRRGSGNTEAFF.

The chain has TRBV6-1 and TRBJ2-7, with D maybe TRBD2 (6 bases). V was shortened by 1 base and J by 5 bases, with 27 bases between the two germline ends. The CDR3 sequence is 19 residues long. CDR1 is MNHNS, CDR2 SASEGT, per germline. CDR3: CASSEGGERRGGGAHEQYF. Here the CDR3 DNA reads TGTGCCAGCAGTGAAGGCGGGGAGCGAAGGGGAGGAGGGGCCCACGAGCAGTACTTC.

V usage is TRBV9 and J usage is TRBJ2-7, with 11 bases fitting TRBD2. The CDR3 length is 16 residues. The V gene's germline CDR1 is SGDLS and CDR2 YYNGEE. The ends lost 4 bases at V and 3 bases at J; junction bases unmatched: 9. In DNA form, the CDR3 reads TGTGCCAGCAGCACCCAACCACTAGCGGGGGTCTACGAGCAGTACTTC. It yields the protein CASSTQPLAGVYEQYF.

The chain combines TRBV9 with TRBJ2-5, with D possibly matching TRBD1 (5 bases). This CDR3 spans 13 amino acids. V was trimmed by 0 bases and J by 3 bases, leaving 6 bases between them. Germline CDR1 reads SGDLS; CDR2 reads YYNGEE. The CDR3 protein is CASSVEGEETQYF. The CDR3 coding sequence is TGTGCCAGCAGCGTAGAAGGGGAAGAGACCCAGTACTTC.

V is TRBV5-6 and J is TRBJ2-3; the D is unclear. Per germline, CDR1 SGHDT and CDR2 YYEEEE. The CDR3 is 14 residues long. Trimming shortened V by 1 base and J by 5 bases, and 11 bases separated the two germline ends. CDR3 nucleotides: TGTGCCAGCAGCTTGTTGGTAGACTTAGATACGCAGTATTTT. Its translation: CASSLLVDLDTQYF.

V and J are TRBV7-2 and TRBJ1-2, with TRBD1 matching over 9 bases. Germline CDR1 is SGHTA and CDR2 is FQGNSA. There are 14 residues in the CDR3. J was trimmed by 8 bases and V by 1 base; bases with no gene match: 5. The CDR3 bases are TGTGCCAGCAGCTTAGGACAGGGGGTGCAAGGCTACACCTTC. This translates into CASSLGQGVQGYTF. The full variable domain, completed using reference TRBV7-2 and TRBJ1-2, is GAGVSQSPSNKVTEKGKDVELRCDPISGHTALYWYRQSLGQGLEFLIYFQGNSAPDKSGLPSDRFSAERTGGSVSTLTIQRTQQEDSAVYLCASSLGQGVQGYTFGSGTRLTVV.

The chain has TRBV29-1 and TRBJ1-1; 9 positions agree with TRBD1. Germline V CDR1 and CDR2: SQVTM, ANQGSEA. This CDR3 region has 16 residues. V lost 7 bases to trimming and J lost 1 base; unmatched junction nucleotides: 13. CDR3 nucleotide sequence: TGCAGCGATTATCGGAGGGACAGGGTGGAGAACACTGAAGCTTTCTTT. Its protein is CSDYRRDRVENTEAFF.

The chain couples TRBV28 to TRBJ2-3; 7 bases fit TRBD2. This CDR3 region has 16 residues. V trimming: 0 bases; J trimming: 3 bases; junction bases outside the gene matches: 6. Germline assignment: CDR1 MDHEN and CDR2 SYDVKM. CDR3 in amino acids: CASSLWRELPTDTQYF. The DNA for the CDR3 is TGTGCCAGCAGTTTATGGCGGGAGCTGCCGACAGATACGCAGTATTTT.

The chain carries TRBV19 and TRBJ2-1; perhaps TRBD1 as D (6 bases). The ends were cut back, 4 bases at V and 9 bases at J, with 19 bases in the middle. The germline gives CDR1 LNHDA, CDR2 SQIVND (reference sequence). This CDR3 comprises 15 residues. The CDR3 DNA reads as TGTGCCAGTAGTAATACAACACTAAAAGGGGGTGAGCAGTTCTTC. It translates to CASSNTTLKGGEQFF.

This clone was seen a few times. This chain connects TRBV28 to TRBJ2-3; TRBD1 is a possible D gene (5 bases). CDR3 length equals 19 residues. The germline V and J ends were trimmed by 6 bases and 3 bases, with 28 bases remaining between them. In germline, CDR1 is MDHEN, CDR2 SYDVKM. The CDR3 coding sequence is TGTGCCAGCAGCCGAACCACGATCCAGGACACTTTACATACAGATACGCAGTATTTT. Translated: CASSRTTIQDTLHTDTQYF.

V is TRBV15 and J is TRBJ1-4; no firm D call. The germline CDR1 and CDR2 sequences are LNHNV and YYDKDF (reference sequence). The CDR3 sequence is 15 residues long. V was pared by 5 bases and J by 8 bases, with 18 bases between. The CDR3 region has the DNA TGTGCCACCAGCGCGAACCGGGATAGGGAGGAAAAACTGTTTTTT. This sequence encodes CATSANRDREEKLFF.

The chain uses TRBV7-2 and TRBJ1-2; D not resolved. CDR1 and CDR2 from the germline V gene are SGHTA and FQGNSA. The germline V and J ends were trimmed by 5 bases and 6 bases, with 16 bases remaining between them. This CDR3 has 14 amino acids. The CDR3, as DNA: TGTGCCAGCAGCAGCCTAGACTTTTCCCATGGCTACACCTTC. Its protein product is CASSSLDFSHGYTF. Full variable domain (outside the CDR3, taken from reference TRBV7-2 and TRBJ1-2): GAGVSQSPSNKVTEKGKDVELRCDPISGHTALYWYRQSLGQGLEFLIYFQGNSAPDKSGLPSDRFSAERTGGSVSTLTIQRTQQEDSAVYLCASSSLDFSHGYTFGSGTRLTVV.

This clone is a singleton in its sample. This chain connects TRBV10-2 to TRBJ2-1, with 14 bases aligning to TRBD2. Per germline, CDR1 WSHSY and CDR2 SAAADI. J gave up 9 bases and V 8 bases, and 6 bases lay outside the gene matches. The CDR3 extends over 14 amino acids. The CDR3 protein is CASEGTSGRGEQFF. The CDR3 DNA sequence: TGCGCCAGCGAGGGGACTAGCGGGAGAGGTGAGCAGTTCTTC.

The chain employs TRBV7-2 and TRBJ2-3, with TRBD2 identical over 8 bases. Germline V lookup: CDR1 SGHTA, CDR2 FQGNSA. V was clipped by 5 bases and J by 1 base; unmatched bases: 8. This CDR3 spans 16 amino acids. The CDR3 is CASSPRGGEGTDTQYF. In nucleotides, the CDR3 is TGTGCCAGCAGCCCTCGGGGGGGCGAGGGCACAGATACGCAGTATTTT. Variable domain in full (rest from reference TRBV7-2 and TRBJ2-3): GAGVSQSPSNKVTEKGKDVELRCDPISGHTALYWYRQSLGQGLEFLIYFQGNSAPDKSGLPSDRFSAERTGGSVSTLTIQRTQQEDSAVYLCASSPRGGEGTDTQYFGPGTRLTVL.

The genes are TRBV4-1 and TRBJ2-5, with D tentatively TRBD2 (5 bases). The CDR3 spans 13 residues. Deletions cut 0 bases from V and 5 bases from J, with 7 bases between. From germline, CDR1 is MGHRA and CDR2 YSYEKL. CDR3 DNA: TGCGCCAGCAGCCAAGATTGGGAGGAGACCCAGTACTTC. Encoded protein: CASSQDWEETQYF.

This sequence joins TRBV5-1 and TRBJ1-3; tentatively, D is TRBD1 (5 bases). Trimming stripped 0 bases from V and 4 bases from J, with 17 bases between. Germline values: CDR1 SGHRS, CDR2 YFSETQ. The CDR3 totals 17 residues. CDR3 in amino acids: CASSLGFRVGGGNTIYF. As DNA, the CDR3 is TGCGCCAGCAGCTTGGGATTTCGAGTGGGGGGAGGAAACACCATATATTTT.

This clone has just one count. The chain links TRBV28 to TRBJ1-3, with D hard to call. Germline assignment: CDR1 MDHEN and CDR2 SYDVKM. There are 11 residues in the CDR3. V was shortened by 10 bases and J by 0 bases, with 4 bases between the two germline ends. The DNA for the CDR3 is TGTGCCACCAACTCTGGAAACACCATATATTTT. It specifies CATNSGNTIYF.